One sample yielded the 3 T cell receptor beta chains listed below, sequenced in a study of T cell repertoires in cytomegalovirus infection. These receptors' targets are unknown. Each CDR3 protein gets one entry after TCRdb re-called the reads with MiXCR. The table records about 110,000 distinct CDR3 sequences, approximately 45% of them present only once. This specimen consisted of CD8+ T cells from cultured PBMCs, obtained from culture after CMV antigen stimulation. The origin of the receptors is a human donor in good health (CMV status not recorded). Some clones in this sample may be carry-over from other donors' samples.

This rearrangement joins TRBV4-1 to TRBJ1-4; the D is unclear. The CDR3 covers 14 residues. Looked up from germline, CDR1 is MGHRA and CDR2 is YSYEKL. V was shortened by 0 bases and J by 8 bases, with 10 bases between the two germline ends. The CDR3 is CASSQDLGVEKLFF. Here the CDR3 DNA reads TGCGCCAGCAGCCAAGACCTGGGCGTAGAAAAACTGTTTTTT.

The chain employs TRBV28 and TRBJ2-1, with D possibly TRBD2 on 6 matching bases. The V end lost 5 bases, the J end lost 3 bases, and 11 bases lay between the germline ends. The germline gives CDR1 MDHEN, CDR2 SYDVKM. The CDR3 is made up of 14 amino acids. The CDR3 sequence: CASSPPGLYNEQFF. For the CDR3, the DNA is TGTGCCAGCAGTCCCCCGGGACTCTACAATGAGCAGTTCTTC.

This sequence joins TRBV20-1 and TRBJ1-1; D call uncertain. Germline V gene sequence: CDR1 DFQATT, CDR2 SNEGSKA (reference sequence). The V gene lost 3 bases and the J gene lost 2 bases, with 16 bases spanning the gap. The length of the CDR3 is 15 residues. The CDR3 sequence: CSASGQLLSNTEAFF. As DNA, the CDR3 is TGCAGTGCTAGTGGCCAGCTCTTGTCCAACACTGAAGCTTTCTTT.